This T cell receptor (beta chain) came from a study of T cells in Graves' hyperthyroidism and ophthalmopathy. Study-wide context: Prior to any treatment, at the point of initial diagnosis, peripheral blood was collected. Study findings and constraints: Also found in blood were most expanded thyroid clonotypes above 0.001.

The investigators amplified TCR beta CDR3 regions from RNA transcripts. Using the HTBI primer set, a first-round RT-PCR was run on the TCR CDR3. TCRdb itself ran the multiplex PCR reads through MiXCR, one entry per CDR3 protein. The profile shows about 480,000 distinct CDR3 sequences, roughly 22% of them singletons. Remarks on this clonotype: Antigen specificity is unknown.

Fresh peripheral blood, about 10 ml of it, supplied the PBMCs. V was trimmed by 6 bases and J by 8 bases, leaving 20 bases between them. The CDR3 covers 15 residues. The germline V gene has CDR1 LGHNT and CDR2 FRNRAP. V gene TRBV12-5 combines with J gene TRBJ2-1, with D perhaps TRBD1 or TRBD2 (6 bases each). The clonotype was recovered from a woman in her seventies with Graves' ophthalmopathy. Sequenced material: blood. CDR3 region: CASGAGGGRYDEQFF. CDR3 DNA: TGTGCTAGTGGCGCCGGAGGGGGAAGGTACGATGAGCAGTTCTTC.